This T cell receptor beta chain was documented in a study of cytomegalovirus exposure and HLA in healthy donors. Study details: From HLA-typed donors, an early data release held some 91 million unique TCRs. Notes on the study in general: The authors enumerated roughly 160 TCR beta chains as linked to cytomegalovirus. For TCR beta chains, V- and J-gene trimming was later linked to a missense DCLRE1C variant.

The PCR had 60 Vbeta and 13 Jbeta primers. The assay was immunoSEQ multiplex PCR, and TCRdb's table has in-frame clones only and misses some. The sample holds some 170,000 clones; 77% are singletons and the top ten take roughly 3.6%. With respect to this clone: The antigen remains undetermined.

This CDR3 is built from 16 residues. V shed 1 base and J 3 bases; nucleotides not matched to a gene: 8. Looked up from germline, CDR1 is SGHTS and CDR2 is YDEGEE. This TCR came from a woman aged 55-70 years in good health and CMV-seropositive. Sequenced: PBMCs. V is TRBV5-8 and J is TRBJ1-2, with 8 positions matching TRBD1. Here the CDR3 reads CASSLFIRGRDYGYTF. CDR3 nucleotides: TGTGCCAGCAGCTTGTTTATCAGGGGGCGCGACTATGGCTACACCTTC.